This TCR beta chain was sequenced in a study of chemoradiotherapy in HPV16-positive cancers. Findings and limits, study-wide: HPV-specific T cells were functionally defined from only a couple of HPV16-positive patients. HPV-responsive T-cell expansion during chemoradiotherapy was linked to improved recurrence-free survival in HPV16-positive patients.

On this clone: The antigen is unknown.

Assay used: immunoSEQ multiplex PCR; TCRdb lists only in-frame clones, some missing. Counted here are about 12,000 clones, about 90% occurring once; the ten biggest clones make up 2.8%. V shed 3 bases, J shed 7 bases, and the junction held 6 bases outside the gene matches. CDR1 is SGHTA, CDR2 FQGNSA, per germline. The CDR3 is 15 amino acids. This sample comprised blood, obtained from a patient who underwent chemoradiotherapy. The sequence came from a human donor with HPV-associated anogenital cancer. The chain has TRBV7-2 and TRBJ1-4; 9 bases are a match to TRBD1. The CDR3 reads CASSFGQGKGEKLFF. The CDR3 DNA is TGTGCCAGCAGCTTTGGACAGGGGAAAGGTGAAAAACTGTTTTTT.